A single T cell receptor (beta chain) is shown here with its context. This record comes from a study of blood T cell repertoires in COVID-19. Using immunoSEQ multiplex PCR, the repertoire was profiled, and TCRdb retains in-frame clones only, with some absent. The sample carries roughly 25,000 clones, over 75% recorded once. This CDR3 has 13 amino acids. Germline assignment: CDR1 MGHDK and CDR2 SYGVNS. The V gene end was trimmed by 4 bases and the J gene end by 4 bases; junction bases not matched to a gene: 3. The clonotype comes from a woman over 75 with acute or convalescent COVID-19. The chain combines TRBV25-1 with TRBJ1-2, with TRBD1 matching 7 bases. Sequenced material: peripheral blood. The CDR3 sequence: CASSGDSFYGYTF. CDR3 sequence (DNA): TGTGCCAGCAGTGGGGACAGCTTCTATGGCTACACCTTC.